This T cell receptor (beta chain) appears in the sequencing data of a study of blood T cell repertoires in COVID-19 (dated by TCRdb to the early 2020s). Background for the entire study: Collaborator samples came from the United States, Italy and Spain and covered acute and convalescent phases of COVID-19. The repertoires were released in a freely available public database meant as a resource for research on the immune response to SARS-CoV-2. Where available, HLA class I and class II types were taken from metadata supplied by the sample provider and were not determined by assay-based typing. The prospective study material was composed of cDNA or gDNA derived from T cells, B-cell-depleted T cells, or PBMCs. The sample metadata nearly always contained a de-identified subject ID, COVID-19 status, age in years and sex. Samples came from the ongoing ImmuneRACE study (first 160 participants) plus 1,254 subjects from 6 global collaborators. Subjects who had been exposed to COVID-19, were actively infected with it, or had recovered from it provided the deeply sampled blood TCRbeta repertoires that made up the dataset.

The research as a whole found: How much clinical and demographic metadata was included differed by source and by participant, and the metadata was provided uncurated.

Germline trimming amounts to 2 bases on V and 7 bases on J, with 6 as the count of junction bases outside the gene matches. From its cysteine to its phenylalanine, the CDR3 spans 15 amino acids. The retained sequence is limited to the CDR3, 45 bases, with the frame set at the first base. Taken from the germline V gene (reference sequence), the CDR1 and CDR2 loops are MNHEY and SMNVEV. TCRbeta CDR3 regions were amplified from genomic DNA by means of the immunoSEQ Assay, a bias-controlled multiplex PCR. On the study's bioinformatics: The number of nucleated cells in each sample was estimated from the amplification of reference gene primers within the assay. Sequence reads were collapsed and filtered to measure the absolute abundance of every unique TCRbeta CDR3 rearrangement. Productive Simpson clonality was computed per sample as the square root of Simpson's diversity index over productive rearrangements. Not all clones reach the TCRdb copy of this immuneACCESS table, which keeps in-frame sequences only. Checked studies attribute under half of the gap to unresolved V genes and leave the rest unexplained. The D gene and trimming were derived from the DNA, and the V and J assignments and clone size from that table. The sample data list about 74,000 clones, and roughly 84% of these were observed just once. In total, the top ten clones hold 8% to 9% of the sample.

Remarks on this clone: What this receptor recognizes is not known. No quality values exist for individual bases; no much larger clone is one base distant.

The collaborating institutions used their own protocols to collect whole blood in K2EDTA tubes. For TCRbeta analysis, collaborator samples were shipped as frozen whole blood, as isolated PBMCs, or as DNA extracted from either sample type. The sequence is built from TRBV27 and TRBJ2-2; 8 nucleotides in the junction match TRBD2. Sequencing was carried out using peripheral blood. The sequence derives from a man in his forties or fifties with active COVID-19. The CDR3 protein is CASSLAGGDVGELFF. Here is the DNA: TGTGCCAGCAGTTTAGCCGGGGGGGATGTCGGGGAGCTGTTTTTT.